The T cell receptor (beta chain) described here comes from a study of sequential checkpoint blockade in melanoma. With 1 base removed from V and 4 bases from J, the gap between germline ends came to 10 bases. Per the germline V gene, CDR1 is LGHNA and CDR2 is YSLEER. The CDR3 runs 14 residues. The repertoire was sequenced with immunoSEQ multiplex PCR; TCRdb's copy has only in-frame clones and lacks some. The sample carries 5,600 or so clones, roughly 50% recorded once. Stated treatment: randomized to nivolumab then ipilimumab (arm A) or the reverse (arm B). The chain carries TRBV4-3 and TRBJ1-1; D call uncertain. Sample: CD8+ T cells sorted from blood (inferred from file names), taken from a patient given nivolumab and ipilimumab in sequence. This receptor was taken from a human patient with melanoma. Some clones in this sample may be carry-over from other donors' samples. The CDR3 loop reads CASSQVVGVTEAFF. In nucleotides, the CDR3 is TGCGCCAGCAGCCAAGTTGTGGGAGTCACTGAAGCTTTCTTT.